This T cell receptor (beta chain) was documented in a study of cytomegalovirus exposure and HLA in healthy donors. Study-level information: The same platform was used for the 110 or so validation repertoires as for the roughly 730 first-cohort repertoires, as reported in a later analysis.

This clone turned up a few times. Its antigen is still unknown. The repertoire was sequenced with immunoSEQ multiplex PCR; TCRdb's copy has only in-frame clones and lacks some. The sample contains some 140,000 clones, roughly nine tenths of which appear only once. Germline V CDR1 and CDR2: SGHTS, YDEGEE. V lost 0 bases to trimming and J lost 5 bases; unmatched junction nucleotides: 7. The CDR3 runs to 16 residues. Study-level points and caveats: The investigators catalogued 150 or so TCR beta chains as cytomegalovirus-associated. Among TCR sequences, most were rare, though some public TCRs appeared in many donors. High sensitivity and specificity were reportedly achieved when the classifier diagnosed cytomegalovirus status.

The clonotype was recovered from a man between 18 and 35 years old in good health and CMV-seronegative. The chain joins TRBV5-8 to TRBJ2-7; 11 bases agree with TRBD1. Sample: PBMCs. The CDR3 spells CASSLVWGTGGNEQYF. The CDR3 DNA reads as TGTGCCAGCAGCTTGGTATGGGGGACAGGGGGAAACGAGCAGTACTTC.